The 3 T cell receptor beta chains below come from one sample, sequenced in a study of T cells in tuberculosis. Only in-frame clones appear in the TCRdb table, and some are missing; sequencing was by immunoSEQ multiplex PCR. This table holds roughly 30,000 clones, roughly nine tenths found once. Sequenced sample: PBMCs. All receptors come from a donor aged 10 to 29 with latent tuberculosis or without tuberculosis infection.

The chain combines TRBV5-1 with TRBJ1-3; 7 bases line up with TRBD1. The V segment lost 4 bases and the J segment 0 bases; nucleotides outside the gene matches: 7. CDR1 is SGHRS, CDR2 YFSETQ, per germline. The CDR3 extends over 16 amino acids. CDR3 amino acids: CASSAGQFNSGNTIYF. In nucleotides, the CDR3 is TGCGCCAGCAGCGCGGGACAGTTCAACTCTGGAAACACCATATATTTT.

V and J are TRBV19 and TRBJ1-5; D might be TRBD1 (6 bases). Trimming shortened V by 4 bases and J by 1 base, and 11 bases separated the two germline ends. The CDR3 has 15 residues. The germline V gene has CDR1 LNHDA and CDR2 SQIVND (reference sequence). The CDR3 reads CASSTSGVSNQPQHF. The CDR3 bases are TGTGCCAGTAGTACGTCAGGGGTGAGCAATCAGCCCCAGCATTTT.

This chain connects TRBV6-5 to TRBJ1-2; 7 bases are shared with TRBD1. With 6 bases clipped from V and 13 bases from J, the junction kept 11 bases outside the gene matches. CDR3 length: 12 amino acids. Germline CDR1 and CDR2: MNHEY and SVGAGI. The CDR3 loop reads CASSPDRVAATF. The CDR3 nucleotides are TGTGCCAGCAGCCCAGACAGGGTCGCGGCCACCTTC.